One T cell receptor (beta chain) is described in this entry. In this sample, this clonotype turned up many times. What antigen it recognizes has not been identified. There are no base qualities to consult, and no much larger clone falls within one base. The run used an Illumina MiSeq. TCRdb trimmed the raw reads at Q25, called clones with MiXCR and kept productive beta chains. Rows are unified per CDR3 protein, each entry keeping the most common DNA and genes. The sample table shows some 5,500 distinct CDR3 sequences, and approximately 10% are seen once. The ten biggest clones cover under 5.5% of the sample. The CDR3 measures 17 amino acids from cysteine to phenylalanine. Only the CDR3 DNA stays, 51 bases, in frame from base 1. The trim is 4 bases for V and 0 bases for J, with a gap of 15 bases between the germline ends. The sample originates from a study.

This TCR was recovered from a human donor with rheumatoid arthritis. The sample comprised CD4+ T cells from synovial fluid. In this chain, TRBV12-3 or TRBV12-4 is recombined with TRBJ2-2, with the D call perhaps TRBD1 or TRBD2, as 5 bases match in each case. CDR3 reads: CASSYGGGQTNTGELFF. The DNA reads TGTGCCAGCAGTTATGGTGGAGGACAAACGAACACCGGGGAGCTGTTTTTT.